This entry features one TCR beta chain sequence. Its antigen is still unknown. These data are taken from a study of blood T cells in healthy people across ages. Trimming took off 5 bases at V and 4 bases at J, with 15 bases between the two ends. The CDR3 sequence is 14 residues long. CDR1 and CDR2 (germline): DFQATT, SNEGSKA (reference sequence). Overall study results and limits: Higher diversity and more naive CD4+ cells were features of long-lived donors, compared to aged donors. Any changes in expanded clonotypes were possibly confounded, as donor CMV status remained unknown.

The use of a sample-barcoded 5' primer and a J-beta primer mix characterized a second PCR of roughly 7 to 11 cycles. Tags on each cDNA molecule came from a template-switch adaptor with 12 random nucleotides. MiXCR, applied by TCRdb to the 5' RACE reads, yields one record per CDR3 protein. The sample has 1 million or so distinct CDR3 sequences, 25% seen once; the top ten hold about 0.8%. These same data were also listed under a study on T cells of mothers and their children.

This sequence joins TRBV20-1 and TRBJ2-1; the D gene is possibly TRBD2 (6 bases). The clonotype originates from a girl aged 2 to 9 in good health. Sequencing was done on a sample of blood. The CDR3 sequence: CSAPGTYPYNEQFF. CDR3 nucleotides: TGCAGTGCTCCCGGGACTTACCCGTACAATGAGCAGTTCTTC.